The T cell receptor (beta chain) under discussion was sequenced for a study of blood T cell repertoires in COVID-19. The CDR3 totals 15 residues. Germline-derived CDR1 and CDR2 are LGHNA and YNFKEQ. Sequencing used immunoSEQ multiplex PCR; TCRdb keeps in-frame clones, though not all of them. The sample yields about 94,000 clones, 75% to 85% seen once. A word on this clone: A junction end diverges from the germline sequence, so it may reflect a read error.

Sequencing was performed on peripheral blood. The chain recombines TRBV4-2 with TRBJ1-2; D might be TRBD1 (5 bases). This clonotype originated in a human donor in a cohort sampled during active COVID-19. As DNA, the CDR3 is TGTGTCAGCAGCCAATATATCGGCAGGGACTATGGCTACACCTTC. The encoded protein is CVSSQYIGRDYGYTF.